This T cell receptor beta chain originates from a study of blood T cell repertoires in COVID-19. Overall study context: From T cells, B-cell-depleted T cells, or PBMCs came the material, which was cDNA or gDNA.

In the original processing: Nucleated cell number was recorded as an estimate derived from reference gene primer amplification. Profiled with immunoSEQ multiplex PCR; TCRdb holds only in-frame clones, not every one. From that table come the V and J calls and clone size; the DNA was used to work out D and trimming. The table has fewer than 150,000 clones, more than 65% seen once. Germline trimming cut 3 bases from V and 8 bases from J; bases unmatched to any gene: 5. There are 14 residues in the CDR3. Germline V gives CDR1 SGDLS, CDR2 YYNGEE. The material sequenced was peripheral blood. The J gene is TRBJ1-4, the V gene TRBV9; TRBD1 agrees at 9 bases. This receptor was obtained from a human donor in a cohort sampled during active COVID-19. The CDR3 is CASSARDREEKLFF. As DNA, the CDR3 is TGTGCCAGCAGCGCCCGGGACAGGGAAGAAAAACTGTTTTTT.